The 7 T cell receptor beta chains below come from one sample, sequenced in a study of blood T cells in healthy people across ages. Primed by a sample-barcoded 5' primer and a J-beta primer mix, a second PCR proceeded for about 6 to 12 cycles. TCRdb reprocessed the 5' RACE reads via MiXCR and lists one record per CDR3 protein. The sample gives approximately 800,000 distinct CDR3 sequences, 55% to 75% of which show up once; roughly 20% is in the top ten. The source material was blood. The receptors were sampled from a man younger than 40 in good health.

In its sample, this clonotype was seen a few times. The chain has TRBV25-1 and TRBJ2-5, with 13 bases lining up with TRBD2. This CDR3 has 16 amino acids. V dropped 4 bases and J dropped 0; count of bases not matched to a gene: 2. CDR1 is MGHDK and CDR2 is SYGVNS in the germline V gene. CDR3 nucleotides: TGTGCCAGCAGTGGAGGACTAGCGGGGGACCAAGAGACCCAGTACTTC. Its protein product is CASSGGLAGDQETQYF. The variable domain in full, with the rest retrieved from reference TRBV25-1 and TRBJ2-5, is EADIYQTPRYLVIGTGKKITLECSQTMGHDKMYWYQQDPGMELHLIHYSYGVNSTEKGDLSSESTVSRIRTEHFPLTLESARPSHTSQYLCASSGGLAGDQETQYFGPGTRLLVL.

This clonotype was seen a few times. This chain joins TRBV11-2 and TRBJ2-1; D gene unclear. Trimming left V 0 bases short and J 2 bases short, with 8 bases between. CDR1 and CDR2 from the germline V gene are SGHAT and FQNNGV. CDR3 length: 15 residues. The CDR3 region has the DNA TGTGCCAGCAGCTTAGATGGCAGTGCCTACAATGAGCAGTTCTTC. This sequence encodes CASSLDGSAYNEQFF.

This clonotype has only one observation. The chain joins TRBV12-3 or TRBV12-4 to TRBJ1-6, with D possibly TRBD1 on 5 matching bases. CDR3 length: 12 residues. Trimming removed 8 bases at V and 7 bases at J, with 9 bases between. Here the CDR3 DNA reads TGTGCCAGCCGGGGCAGGAATTCACCCCTCCACTTT. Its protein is CASRGRNSPLHF.

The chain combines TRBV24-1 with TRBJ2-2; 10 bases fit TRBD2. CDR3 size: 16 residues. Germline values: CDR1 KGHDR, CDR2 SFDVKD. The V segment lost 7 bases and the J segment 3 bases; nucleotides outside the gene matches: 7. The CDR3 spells CATRPSSGRYTGELFF. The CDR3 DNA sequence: TGTGCCACCAGACCCAGTAGCGGGAGGTACACCGGGGAGCTGTTTTTT.

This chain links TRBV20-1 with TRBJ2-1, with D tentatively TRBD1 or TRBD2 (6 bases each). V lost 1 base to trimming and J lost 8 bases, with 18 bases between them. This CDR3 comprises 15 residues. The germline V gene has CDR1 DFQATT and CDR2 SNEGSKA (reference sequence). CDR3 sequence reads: CSARGPIGGRDEQFF. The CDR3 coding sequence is TGCAGTGCTAGAGGGCCGATTGGGGGGCGCGATGAGCAGTTCTTC.

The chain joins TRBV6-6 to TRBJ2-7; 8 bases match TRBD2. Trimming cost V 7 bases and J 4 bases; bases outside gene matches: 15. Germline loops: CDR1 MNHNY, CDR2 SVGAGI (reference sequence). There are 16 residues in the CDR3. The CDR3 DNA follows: TGTGCCAGCATCCTGGGACTAGGCCCCGGTGGGTACGAGCAGTACTTC. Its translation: CASILGLGPGGYEQYF.

The CDR3 nucleotides read TGTGCCAGCAGCTTACCTAGCGGGGGAGATACGCAGTATTTT. This codes for CASSLPSGGDTQYF. The rearrangement uses TRBV7-2 and TRBJ2-3; TRBD2 matches 10 bases. Germline loops: CDR1 SGHTA, CDR2 FQGNSA. The CDR3 contains 14 residues. The trim removed 2 bases at V and 5 bases at J, leaving 1 base unmatched. Drawing the rest from reference TRBV7-2 and TRBJ2-3, the complete variable domain is GAGVSQSPSNKVTEKGKDVELRCDPISGHTALYWYRQSLGQGLEFLIYFQGNSAPDKSGLPSDRFSAERTGGSVSTLTIQRTQQEDSAVYLCASSLPSGGDTQYFGPGTRLTVL.